Each of the 24 T cell receptor beta chains below was sequenced from the same sample in a study of T cells after yellow fever vaccination. MiXCR was run by TCRdb on the 5' RACE reads, yielding one entry per CDR3 protein. The sample carries about 300,000 distinct CDR3 sequences, 6.8% recorded once. Sample: PBMCs, taken approximately 40 days after the first yellow fever vaccination. The receptors were sampled from a man aged 18 to 30 who received the YFV17D yellow fever vaccine.

This chain connects TRBV5-4 to TRBJ1-1, with D unresolved. Germline V gene data show CDR1 as SGHNT and CDR2 as YYREEE (reference sequence). The CDR3 covers 12 residues. V shed 2 bases and J shed 7 bases, with 9 bases lying between them. CDR3 in DNA: TGTGCCAGCAGCTTCGGACGGAATGAAGCTTTCTTT. This encodes CASSFGRNEAFF.

This clonotype was detected ten times or more. The genes are TRBV12-3 or TRBV12-4 and TRBJ1-5; no clear D gene. Between the trimmed V and J ends, which lost 0 bases and 4 bases, there was a span of 4 bases. The CDR3 is made up of 13 amino acids. As DNA, the CDR3 is TGTGCCAGCAGTTTAGCAGAGAATCAGCCCCAGCATTTT. As protein: CASSLAENQPQHF.

This clonotype was seen repeatedly, ten times or more. The V and J genes are TRBV5-1 and TRBJ2-4; the D is unclear. CDR3 length: 13 amino acids. Germline-derived CDR1 and CDR2 are SGHRS and YFSETQ. Trimming left V 4 bases short and J 3 bases short, with 8 bases between. CDR3 residues: CASSTEDKNIQYF. The CDR3 DNA follows: TGCGCCAGCAGCACAGAGGACAAAAACATTCAGTACTTC.

This chain's CDR3 is CATGRGNQPQHF. CDR3 bases: TGTGCCACGGGACGGGGCAATCAGCCCCAGCATTTT. The gene calls are TRBV19 and TRBJ1-5; weak D call: TRBD1 (5 bases). This CDR3 spans 12 amino acids. CDR1 is LNHDA and CDR2 is SQIVND in the germline V gene (reference sequence). Trimming left V 10 bases short and J 2 bases short, with 9 bases between.

This clonotype showed up many times. CDR3 region: CATSPRAGAADTQYF. CDR3 coding DNA: TGTGCCACTTCACCGAGAGCGGGGGCTGCAGATACGCAGTATTTT. The chain links TRBV24-1 to TRBJ2-3; TRBD2 aligns across 8 bases. J was trimmed by 4 bases and V by 10 bases; bases with no gene match: 12. CDR1 KGHDR and CDR2 SFDVKD come from the germline V gene. The CDR3 is 15 amino acids.

This clonotype was picked up a small number of times. V gene TRBV4-1 combines with J gene TRBJ2-2, with a tentative D call TRBD2 (5 bases). V lost 1 base and J lost 0, with 18 bases in between. CDR3 size: 19 residues. Germline values: CDR1 MGHRA, CDR2 YSYEKL. DNA of the CDR3: TGCGCCAGCAGCCAAGCGTTTTTTTATGGCGGGCCGAACACCGGGGAGCTGTTTTTT. Translating it yields CASSQAFFYGGPNTGELFF.

This clonotype was seen many times. The V and J genes are TRBV7-9 and TRBJ2-1; perhaps D is TRBD1 or TRBD2 (5 bases each). V was cut by 3 bases and J by 0 bases, with 12 bases left in between. This CDR3 region has 16 residues. CDR1 is SEHNR and CDR2 is FQNEAQ in the germline V gene (reference sequence). This CDR3 is CASSFSRDVSYNEQFF. CDR3 DNA: TGTGCCAGCAGCTTCTCCCGGGACGTCTCCTACAATGAGCAGTTCTTC.

This clonotype was observed a few times. The chain carries TRBV28 and TRBJ2-7; D might be TRBD1 (6 bases). Trimming removed 5 bases at V and 2 bases at J, with 13 bases between. CDR1 is MDHEN and CDR2 is SYDVKM in the germline V gene. The length of the CDR3 is 14 residues. This chain's CDR3 is CASSTQGRPYEQYV. CDR3 in DNA: TGTGCCAGCAGTACACAGGGAAGACCCTACGAGCAGTACGTC.

In this sample, this clonotype turned up many times. The V call is TRBV10-3, the J call TRBJ2-3, with 8 bases lining up with TRBD1. Per germline, CDR1 ENHRY and CDR2 SYGVKD. The CDR3 is 14 residues long. V was clipped by 7 bases and J by 1 base; unmatched bases: 4. As DNA, the CDR3 is TGTGCCATCATCCCGGGACAGGGCACAGATACGCAGTATTTT. Translating it yields CAIIPGQGTDTQYF.

This clonotype was seen more than once but under ten times. Germline and junction disagree at one end, which may indicate a read error. The gene calls are TRBV7-7 and TRBJ2-1; the D is unclear. The CDR3 spans 14 residues. Germline values: CDR1 SSHAT, CDR2 FNYEAQ (reference sequence). CDR3 region: CASSLAAGLNEQFF. DNA of the CDR3: TGTGCTAGCAGCTTAGCAGCCGGGCTCAATGAGCAGTTCTTC.

This clonotype was seen a few times. The chain carries TRBV2 and TRBJ2-3, with D perhaps TRBD1 or TRBD2 (5 bases each). V was shortened by 6 bases and J by 6 bases, with 31 bases between the two germline ends. This CDR3 is 19 amino acids long. Looked up from germline, CDR1 is SNHLY and CDR2 is FYNNEI. The CDR3 DNA sequence: TGTGCCAGCAGGGCCGGGACGAGGGGAAATTCCCGACAAATCGATACGCAGTATTTT. Residues: CASRAGTRGNSRQIDTQYF.

The chain uses TRBV6-2 or TRBV6-3 and TRBJ1-5, with D maybe TRBD1 (5 bases). Trimming took 4 bases from V and 4 from J, leaving 11 bases between them. Germline values: CDR1 MNHEY, CDR2 SVGEGT. The CDR3 contains 14 residues. The CDR3 DNA sequence: TGTGCCAGCAGTTTAAATCCAGGGAATCAGCCCCAGCATTTT. Translating it yields CASSLNPGNQPQHF.

This clonotype appeared a few times. This chain connects TRBV7-2 to TRBJ1-6; 7 bases are shared with TRBD1. CDR3 size: 15 residues. Trimming cost V 5 bases and J 10 bases; bases outside gene matches: 11. The germline V gene encodes CDR1 SGHTA and CDR2 FQGNSA. The CDR3, as DNA: TGTGCCAGCAGCCCCGACAGGGAACCTTCGTCACCCCTCCACTTT. This encodes CASSPDREPSSPLHF.

This clonotype came up a few times. The CDR3 bases are TGTGCCAGTAGTATCATACCGGGGGCAGCCAAAAACATTCAGTACTTC. Protein sequence: CASSIIPGAAKNIQYF. This chain uses TRBV19 with TRBJ2-4, with D possibly being TRBD1 or TRBD2 (6 bases each). In germline, CDR1 is LNHDA, CDR2 SQIVND (reference sequence). There are 16 residues in the CDR3. Between the trimmed V and J ends, which lost 3 bases and 0 bases, there was a span of 12 bases.

Only a few counts were recorded for this clonotype. The chain recombines TRBV28 with TRBJ1-2; the D gene is possibly TRBD1 (5 bases). The CDR3 runs 10 residues. Germline values: CDR1 MDHEN, CDR2 SYDVKM. CDR3 region: CGAGLYGYTF. The DNA for the CDR3 is TGTGGCGCGGGACTCTATGGCTACACCTTC.

CDR3 sequence reads: CASSQSRTSGDYEQYF. The CDR3 DNA reads as TGCGCCAGCAGCCAAAGTAGGACTAGCGGGGACTACGAGCAGTACTTC. The V gene is TRBV4-3, the J gene TRBJ2-7; 12 nucleotides align to TRBD2. The CDR3 has 16 residues. CDR1 and CDR2 (germline): LGHNA, YSLEER. Trimming at V came to 2 bases and at J to 3 bases, leaving 5 bases not matched to a gene.

The chain has TRBV7-2 and TRBJ2-5; perhaps TRBD1 as D (5 bases). Trimming removed 5 bases from V and 2 bases from J, with 18 bases in between. The CDR3 loop spans 16 amino acids. Germline lookup yields CDR1 SGHTA and CDR2 FQGNSA. The CDR3 loop is CASSILRVPLQETQYF. CDR3 bases: TGTGCCAGCAGCATCCTCAGGGTCCCCCTTCAAGAGACCCAGTACTTC.

The chain uses TRBV20-1 and TRBJ1-1; weak D call: TRBD1 (6 bases). The V gene lost 6 bases and the J gene lost 1 base, with 18 bases spanning the gap. The length of the CDR3 is 15 residues. The V gene's germline CDR1 is DFQATT and CDR2 SNEGSKA (reference sequence). The DNA for the CDR3 is TGCAGTGCCAATCTTGCGGGACATAGGAACACTGAAGCTTTCTTT. It specifies CSANLAGHRNTEAFF.

This clonotype appeared many times. CDR3 protein: CASSLGWGAYEQYF. As DNA, the CDR3 is TGCGCCAGCAGCTTGGGATGGGGGGCCTACGAGCAGTACTTC. The rearrangement links TRBV5-1 to TRBJ2-7; perhaps TRBD2 as D (6 bases). CDR1 is SGHRS, CDR2 YFSETQ, per germline. This CDR3 has 14 amino acids. The V end was cut by 0 bases, the J end by 2 bases, with 9 bases between.

This rearrangement joins TRBV6-5 to TRBJ2-1; TRBD1 matches at 9 bases. CDR3 length equals 16 residues. Looked up from germline, CDR1 is MNHEY and CDR2 is SVGAGI. Trimming took 2 bases from V and 6 from J; bases not matched to a gene: 8. The CDR3 region is CASSYTPGQGGNEQFF. CDR3 coding DNA: TGTGCCAGCAGTTACACGCCGGGACAGGGAGGCAATGAGCAGTTCTTC.

The chain is built from TRBV5-1 and TRBJ1-4; TRBD1 agrees at 7 bases. This CDR3 has 16 amino acids. J was trimmed by 7 bases and V by 4 bases; bases with no gene match: 13. Germline CDR1 reads SGHRS; CDR2 reads YFSETQ. CDR3 protein: CASSTLGGSGSEKLFF. The DNA for the CDR3 is TGCGCCAGCAGCACCTTAGGGGGCTCGGGGAGTGAAAAACTGTTTTTT. Variable domain in full (rest from reference TRBV5-1 and TRBJ1-4): KAGVTQTPRYLIKTRGQQVTLSCSPISGHRSVSWYQQTPGQGLQFLFEYFSETQRNKGNFPGRFSGRQFSNSRSEMNVSTLELGDSALYLCASSTLGGSGSEKLFFGSGTQLSVL.

V and J are TRBV20-1 and TRBJ1-2; D not certain. V lost 2 bases to trimming and J lost 0 bases, with 13 bases between them. CDR1 and CDR2 from the germline V gene are DFQATT and SNEGSKA (reference sequence). The CDR3 runs to 15 residues. CDR3 bases: TGCAGTGCTAGAAAAACGGACGGACCTAACTATGGCTACACCTTC. Residues: CSARKTDGPNYGYTF.

This clonotype turned up a few times. The chain recombines TRBV12-3 or TRBV12-4 with TRBJ2-1; D perhaps matches TRBD1 (5 bases). The CDR3 extends over 14 amino acids. V lost 2 bases, J lost 7 bases, and 12 bases lay in between. CDR3 in DNA: TGTGCCAGCAGTTTAATAGGGGCTATGAATGAGCAGTTCTTC. Its protein is CASSLIGAMNEQFF.

The J gene is TRBJ2-2, the V gene TRBV5-1; D gene uncertain. The length of the CDR3 is 16 residues. V lost 0 bases and J lost 2, with 11 bases in between. CDR1 and CDR2 (germline): SGHRS, YFSETQ. The CDR3 spells CASSLAVKLNTGELFF. The DNA for the CDR3 is TGCGCCAGCAGCTTGGCCGTCAAGCTTAACACCGGGGAGCTGTTTTTT.